Sequencing of this T cell receptor (beta chain) was carried out in a study of shared clonotypes between healthy human individuals. Study-level findings and limits: Naive subsets, compared against memory subsets, generally had larger estimated richness values.

Germline CDR1 reads MGHRA; CDR2 reads YSYEKL. This CDR3 has 15 amino acids. V lost 0 bases and J lost 6, with 14 bases in between. The sorted-subset replicate PCRs were given 150 to 200 ng DNA, which is 27,000 or so T cell genomes. Only in-frame clones appear in the TCRdb table, and some are missing; sequencing was by immunoSEQ multiplex PCR. The sample consists of around 1.6 million clones, nearly 99% of them appearing once. As for this clone: Antigen unknown.

The rearrangement joins TRBV4-1 to TRBJ1-1; a possible D gene is TRBD1 (5 bases). The origin of this receptor is a young man in good health. The sample was naive CD4+ T cells sorted from blood. Stated subset: CD45RA+ positively selected. The CDR3 loop reads CASSQDAGPEAEAFF. In DNA, the CDR3 is TGCGCCAGCAGCCAAGATGCGGGGCCGGAGGCTGAAGCTTTCTTT.